This TCR beta chain comes out of a study of OX40 agonist ivuxolimab in advanced cancers. Turning to the study itself: Partial responses were recorded for three patients, including one with hepatocellular carcinoma and two with cutaneous melanoma.

The data were produced by immunoSEQ multiplex PCR, yet TCRdb's version contains in-frame clones alone and is incomplete. Here the sample spans about 81,000 clones, 93% being singletons. Germline assignment: CDR1 SGHAT and CDR2 FQNNGV. V was shortened by 5 bases and J by 4 bases, with 11 bases between the two germline ends. The CDR3 runs to 13 residues. This clone occurred a few times. The sequences come from CD4+ or CD8+ T cells sorted from blood, collected in a trial of the OX40 agonist ivuxolimab. The genes are TRBV11-2 and TRBJ1-2; D is unclear. The TCR sequence derives from an adult with an advanced solid tumor such as melanoma, head and neck, liver or kidney cancer. In DNA form, the CDR3 reads TGTGCCAGCAGCCGACTCCTAAGCTATGGCTACACCTTC. Translating gives CASSRLLSYGYTF.